The rows below give T cell receptor beta chains drawn from one sample of a study of cytomegalovirus exposure and HLA in healthy donors. The method was immunoSEQ multiplex PCR; TCRdb's version includes in-frame clones alone and lacks a portion of them. The data show roughly 99,000 clones, about 74% seen once. The sequencing sample was made of PBMCs. The receptor source for this set is a male donor in good health and CMV-seronegative. Both conserved end residues are trimmed from each CDR3. Clone size is given for some rows only: seen once, a few or many times, or a class if the clone is expanded.

V	size	J	CDR3
TRBV6-5	NA	TRBJ1-2	ASSPRQGGGYT
TRBV9	NA	TRBJ1-1	ASSGRQGAPLHTEAF
TRBV19	NA	TRBJ2-5	ASSPTGTGGRETQY
TRBV29-1	few	TRBJ2-7	SVEDPGSYEQY
TRBV5-1	NA	TRBJ1-1	ASSSRQGSNTEAF
TRBV4-1	NA	TRBJ2-3	ASSLEDSAADTQY
TRBV29-1	few	TRBJ2-4	SVEGASTGAKNIQY
TRBV19	NA	TRBJ2-6	ASSIMGQSISGANVLT
TRBV2	NA	TRBJ2-5	ASSGSPETQY
TRBV7-2	NA	TRBJ1-3	ASSRQGDGNTIY
TRBV27	few	TRBJ1-5	ASSSTQGTGDNQPQH
TRBV5-1	NA	TRBJ2-7	ASSSTTSGSYEQY
TRBV18	NA	TRBJ2-7	ASSPETGSEQY
TRBV7-6	NA	TRBJ2-1	ASSLNTGQGYNEQF
TRBV9	NA	TRBJ1-5	ASSVGNSNQPQH
TRBV2	once	TRBJ1-5	ASSADRAQPQH
TRBV15	few	TRBJ2-3	ATSRDGGMGTDTQY
TRBV28	few	TRBJ1-2	ASRGGGAMGYGYT
TRBV29-1	NA	TRBJ2-1	SARGQPWGQF
TRBV5-1	few	TRBJ2-1	ASSLVSHYNEQF
TRBV30	NA	TRBJ2-7	AWGQGRQY
TRBV28	NA	TRBJ1-2	ASSRGDRASEAPDGYT
TRBV5-1	NA	TRBJ2-7	ASSPLPDEQY
TRBV25-1	NA	TRBJ2-7	ASSDTYEQY
TRBV4-2	NA	TRBJ2-7	ASSQGLVGTSSYEQY
TRBV15	NA	TRBJ2-5	ATSRDLQETQY